This T cell receptor beta chain was obtained from a study of sequential checkpoint blockade in melanoma. Study as a whole: First-line arms were nivolumab then ipilimumab, or the reverse, randomized 1:1. Maintenance nivolumab came after either treatment sequence.

The CDR3 contains 12 residues. Germline CDR1 is PRHDT and CDR2 is FYEKMQ (reference sequence). The V gene lost 0 bases and the J gene lost 6 bases, with 3 bases spanning the gap. The sample's treatment: randomized to nivolumab then ipilimumab (arm A) or the reverse (arm B). No patient had prior DNA-damaging chemotherapy. PBMC sorting kept live CD3+CD8+ cells without CD19 or CD56. Sequencing used immunoSEQ multiplex PCR; TCRdb keeps in-frame clones, though not all of them. The sample carries around 40,000 clones, roughly 85% recorded once. The V call is TRBV13, the J call TRBJ2-1, with D uncertain. This clonotype was obtained from a human donor with melanoma. The sample was CD8+ T cells sorted from blood (inferred from file names), taken from a patient given nivolumab and ipilimumab in sequence. This CDR3 is CASSLGRNEQFF. In nucleotides, the CDR3 is TGTGCCAGCAGCTTAGGGCGCAATGAGCAGTTCTTC.